Each of the 12 T cell receptor beta chains below was sequenced from the same sample in a study of control samples from healthy donors and cancer patients. Clones were read by immunoSEQ multiplex PCR, and TCRdb kept only the in-frame ones, dropping some. The sample contains about 51,000 clones, 88% of which appear only once. Sequences were obtained from PBMCs. The receptors derive from a man in his forties or fifties with head and neck cancer.

V usage is TRBV11-3 and J usage is TRBJ1-1; D call uncertain. The CDR3 runs 15 residues. The germline gives CDR1 SGHNT, CDR2 YENEEA. V dropped 1 base and J dropped 3 bases, with 12 bases sitting between them. CDR3 loop: CASSLAFGGDTEAFF. The CDR3 DNA is TGTGCCAGCAGCTTAGCGTTCGGTGGGGACACTGAAGCTTTCTTT.

The V and J genes are TRBV6-2 or TRBV6-3 and TRBJ1-1; possibly TRBD1 for D (5 bases). V was trimmed by 4 bases and J by 2 bases, leaving 14 bases between them. The germline V gene encodes CDR1 MNHEY and CDR2 SVGEGT. The CDR3 consists of 15 residues. The DNA of the CDR3 is TGTGCCAGCAGTTCCTTCTCGAGGGGTAACACTGAAGCTTTCTTT. Its protein product is CASSSFSRGNTEAFF.

V is TRBV4-3 and J is TRBJ2-7; D may be TRBD1 (6 bases). The CDR3 consists of 16 residues. Trimming took off 0 bases at V and 2 bases at J, with 14 bases between the two ends. Germline CDR1 is LGHNA and CDR2 is YSLEER. CDR3 amino acids: CASSQDIGGVPYEQYF. Written as DNA, the CDR3 is TGCGCCAGCAGCCAAGATATTGGGGGCGTCCCCTACGAGCAGTACTTC.

This chain joins TRBV5-1 and TRBJ2-3; maybe TRBD1 (5 bases). Trimming took 2 bases from V and 2 from J, leaving 9 bases between them. Germline CDR1 is SGHRS and CDR2 is YFSETQ. The length of the CDR3 is 14 residues. The DNA for the CDR3 is TGCGCCAGCAGCTTACGACAGTACACAGATACGCAGTATTTT. This gives the protein CASSLRQYTDTQYF.

The chain couples TRBV5-1 to TRBJ1-1; 8 nucleotides align to TRBD1. Unmatched junction bases numbered 9, after V lost 7 bases and J lost 1 base. The CDR3 totals 15 residues. CDR1 and CDR2 from the germline V gene are SGHRS and YFSETQ. In DNA, the CDR3 is TGCGCCAGCTTCTACGACAGGGGAAGGAACACTGAAGCTTTCTTT. It yields the protein CASFYDRGRNTEAFF.

The gene calls are TRBV4-1 and TRBJ2-7, with 7 bases fitting TRBD1. This CDR3 has 15 residues. V shed 4 bases and J 1 base; nucleotides not matched to a gene: 7. Germline V lookup: CDR1 MGHRA, CDR2 YSYEKL. The CDR3 DNA reads TGCGCCAGCAGCCTCAGACAGGGTGAGTCCTACGAGCAGTACTTC. Translation gives CASSLRQGESYEQYF.

V gene TRBV6-6 combines with J gene TRBJ2-3, with TRBD2 as a possible D gene (6 bases). CDR3 length: 16 residues. Germline CDR1 is MNHNY and CDR2 is SVGAGI (reference sequence). Trimming removed 0 bases from V and 0 bases from J, with 10 bases in between. CDR3: CASSYSSGVSTDTQYF. The CDR3 DNA reads as TGTGCCAGCAGTTACTCATCGGGGGTTAGCACAGATACGCAGTATTTT.

This sequence joins TRBV7-9 and TRBJ2-2, with 12 bases matching TRBD2. V shed 7 bases, J shed 2 bases, and the junction held 5 bases outside the gene matches. The CDR3 totals 16 residues. CDR1 and CDR2 from the germline V gene are SEHNR and FQNEAQ (reference sequence). The CDR3: CASNGLAGPNTGELFF. Here the CDR3 DNA reads TGTGCCAGCAACGGACTAGCGGGGCCCAACACCGGGGAGCTGTTTTTT.

The rearrangement links TRBV7-3 to TRBJ1-1; D unclear. Germline CDR1 SGHTA, CDR2 FQGTGA. CDR3 length: 13 amino acids. The germline V and J ends were trimmed by 0 bases and 3 bases, with 5 bases remaining between them. This CDR3 is CASSLTSDTEAFF. CDR3 nucleotide sequence: TGTGCCAGCAGCTTAACGTCCGACACTGAAGCTTTCTTT. Looking up the rest from reference TRBV7-3 and TRBJ1-1 gives the full variable domain: GAGVSQTPSNKVTEKGKYVELRCDPISGHTALYWYRQSLGQGPEFLIYFQGTGAADDSGLPNDRFFAVRPEGSVSTLKIQRTERGDSAVYLCASSLTSDTEAFFGQGTRLTVV.

The V and J genes are TRBV28 and TRBJ2-7; D remains ambiguous. Germline CDR1 MDHEN, CDR2 SYDVKM. This CDR3 has 13 residues. Trimming cost V 6 bases and J 1 base, with 10 bases left between them. The CDR3: CASSPPVSYEQYF. The CDR3 DNA reads as TGTGCCAGCAGCCCCCCGGTATCCTACGAGCAGTACTTC. The full variable domain, with the rest looked up from reference TRBV28 and TRBJ2-7, is DVKVTQSSRYLVKRTGEKVFLECVQDMDHENMFWYRQDPGLGLRLIYFSYDVKMKEKGDIPEGYSVSREKKERFSLILESASTNQTSMYLCASSPPVSYEQYFGPGTRLTVT.

The V call is TRBV5-1, the J call TRBJ1-3; no clear D gene. This CDR3 has 14 amino acids. Trimming removed 3 bases from V and 1 base from J, with 8 bases in between. CDR1 SGHRS and CDR2 YFSETQ come from the germline V gene. This chain's CDR3 is CASSSGVSGNTIYF. The CDR3 region has the DNA TGCGCCAGCAGCTCCGGGGTGTCTGGAAACACCATATATTTT.

This clone was seen only a few times. The rearrangement links TRBV19 to TRBJ1-5; 8 positions agree with TRBD1. The CDR3 runs to 15 residues. The germline V gene has CDR1 LNHDA and CDR2 SQIVND (reference sequence). With 7 bases clipped from V and 7 bases from J, the junction kept 12 bases outside the gene matches. The CDR3 spells CASTPRAGGGQPQHF. DNA of the CDR3: TGTGCCAGTACCCCCAGAGCAGGGGGCGGACAGCCCCAGCATTTT.